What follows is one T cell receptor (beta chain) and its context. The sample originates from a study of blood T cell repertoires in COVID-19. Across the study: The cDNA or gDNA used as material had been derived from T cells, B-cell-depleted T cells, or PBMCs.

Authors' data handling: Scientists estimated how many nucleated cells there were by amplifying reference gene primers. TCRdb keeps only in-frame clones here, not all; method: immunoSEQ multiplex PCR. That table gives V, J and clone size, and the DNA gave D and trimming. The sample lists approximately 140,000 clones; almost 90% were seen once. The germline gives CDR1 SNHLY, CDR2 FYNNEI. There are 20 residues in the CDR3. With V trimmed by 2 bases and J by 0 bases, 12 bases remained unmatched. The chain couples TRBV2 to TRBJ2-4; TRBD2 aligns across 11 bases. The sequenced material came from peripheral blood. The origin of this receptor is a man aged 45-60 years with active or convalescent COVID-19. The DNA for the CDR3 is TGTGCCAGCAGTGAATTCGGTCTAGCGGGAGGCAGCAAAGCCAAAAACATTCAGTACTTC. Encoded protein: CASSEFGLAGGSKAKNIQYF.